This entry describes one T cell receptor (beta chain). Its antigen specificity is not known. Per-base qualities were not stored, and no clone one base away is much larger. Ficoll-Paque density gradient centrifugation was the method used to isolate PBMCs. Sequencer: Illumina NovaSeq 6000. TCRalpha and TCRbeta cDNA libraries were constructed by 5'RACE with constant-segment primers, with sample barcodes and unique molecular identifiers being introduced. Trizol reagent was used to extract RNA from every sample. The libraries were amplified in two PCR steps, and the second step added a second sample barcode and Illumina TruSeq adapters. The libraries were sequenced on an Illumina NovaSeq using 2 x 150 bp paired-end reads. On the authors' methods: With migec v1.2.7, reads were demultiplexed and then collapsed into UMI-guided consensus sequences. With mixcr v2.1.11, UMI consensuses were aligned to TRA and TRB V and J templates and assembled into clonotypes. Expanded or contracted clonotypes were those called significant by both edgeR and NoisET, with noise models trained on biological replicates. edgeR calls used a false discovery rate-adjusted p below 0.01 and a log2 fold-change threshold of 1. As an exploratory analysis of dynamics, max-normalized trajectories of the 1000 most abundant clonotypes were examined by PCA with hierarchical clustering. Each responding clone was given a CD4 or CD8 phenotype based on the CD4+ and CD8+ repertoires, which had been sequenced separately. TCRdb reanalyzed the raw reads on its own, using fastp at Q25 for trimming and MiXCR for clone calling, and kept in-frame beta chains. Identical CDR3 protein sequences are pooled into one entry, listed with their most common genes and DNA. TCRdb assigned the V and J calls; the authors' analysis was not used. The sample profile shows about 440,000 distinct CDR3 sequences; over 15% of them were found once. About 8.8% of the sample is in the top ten clones.

This entry belongs to a study of T-cell memory formation after mild COVID-19 (dated by TCRdb to the early 2020s). In the study overall: Most TCR sequence clusters were specific to one of the two donors. In a couple of donors, T-cell clones that expanded and contracted after mild COVID-19 were followed by sequencing TCRalpha and TCRbeta repertoires longitudinally. The cohort comprised two young, previously healthy adult volunteers, one female and one male. Paper-wide results and their limitations: From day 15 to 85, contracting clones showed balanced CD4/CD8 phenotypes, whereas a second wave of clones that expanded from day 15 to 37 leaned towards CD4+. Contracting CD4+ clones were found mainly in CM and EM memory subsets, while CD8+ clones were enriched in EMRA. Whether the second-wave clones peaking on day 37 were SARS-CoV-2 specific was not confirmed. The detection of some responding clones in pre-infection memory suggests that pre-existing cross-reactive memory T cells joined the SARS-CoV-2 response. Only a couple of mild cases were covered in the study, and larger cohorts including severe cases with pre-infection samples were considered necessary.

Counted from cysteine to phenylalanine, this CDR3 has 14 amino acids. Of all the DNA, just the CDR3 is kept, 42 bases in frame from base 1. Trimming takes 3 bases from V and 5 bases from J, and the germline ends sit 8 bases apart. Taken from the germline V gene (reference sequence), the CDR1 and CDR2 loops are MNHNY and SVGAGI. Rearrangement joined TRBV6-6 to TRBJ1-6; the D segment cannot be called with confidence. The origin of this receptor is an adult woman who had mild COVID-19 (a few samples of this study predate the infection). The sample titles of this study are shuffled in the database, so cell type and time point are left out; the donor was told from shared clones. The sequenced sample was PBMCs or a T cell subset sorted from them (not recorded which). The base sequence is TGTGCCAGCAGTTATCAAATAAATAATTCACCCCTCCACTTT. This translates into CASSYQINNSPLHF.